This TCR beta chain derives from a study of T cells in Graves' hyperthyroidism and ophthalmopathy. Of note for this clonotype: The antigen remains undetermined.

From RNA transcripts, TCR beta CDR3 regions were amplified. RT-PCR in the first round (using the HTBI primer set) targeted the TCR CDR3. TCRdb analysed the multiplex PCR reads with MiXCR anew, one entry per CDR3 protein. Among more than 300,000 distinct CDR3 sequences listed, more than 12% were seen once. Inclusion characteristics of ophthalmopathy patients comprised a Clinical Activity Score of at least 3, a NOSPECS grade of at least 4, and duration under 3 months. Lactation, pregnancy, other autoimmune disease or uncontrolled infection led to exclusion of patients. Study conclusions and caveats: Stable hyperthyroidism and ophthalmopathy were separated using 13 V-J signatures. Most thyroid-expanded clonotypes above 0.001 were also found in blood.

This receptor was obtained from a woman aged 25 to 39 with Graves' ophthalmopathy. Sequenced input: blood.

This CDR3 reads CSAENGPGTGGTGELFF. CDR3 nucleotides: TGCAGTGCCGAAAACGGCCCCGGGACAGGGGGAACCGGGGAGCTGTTTTTT. V and J are TRBV20-1 and TRBJ2-2, with TRBD1 identical over 11 bases. This CDR3 spans 17 amino acids. CDR1 and CDR2 from the germline V gene are DFQATT and SNEGSKA (reference sequence). V lost 6 bases and J lost 5; bases outside the gene matches: 14.